These 18 T cell receptor beta chains were sequenced from one sample in a study of breast tumors, draining lymph nodes, adjacent tissues. TCRdb processed the multiplex PCR reads anew with MiXCR; each CDR3 protein has one entry. Counted here are tens of thousands of distinct CDR3 sequences, 25% to 40% occurring once; the ten biggest clones make up around 10%. Sequencing used breast tumor tissue. These receptors came from a female donor with breast cancer. Some clones in this sample may be carry-over from other donors' samples.

On this clonotype itself: A read error is likely, as this CDR3 ends without the conserved phenylalanine or tryptophan. The chain is built from TRBV20-1 and TRBJ1-6, with D tentatively TRBD1 (5 bases). In germline, CDR1 is DFQATT, CDR2 SNEGSKA (reference sequence). Trimming took off 5 bases at V and 6 bases at J, with 11 bases between the two ends. This CDR3 spans 13 amino acids. The CDR3 region is CSASGQGNSPLHS. The CDR3 DNA follows: TGCAGTGCTTCGGGGCAGGGTAATTCACCCCTCCACTCT.

About this clonotype: No conserved phenylalanine or tryptophan ends this CDR3, so it is likely a read error. The genes are TRBV20-1 and TRBJ1-6; D uncertain. Looked up from germline, CDR1 is DFQATT and CDR2 is SNEGSKA (reference sequence). There are 14 residues in the CDR3. Trimming stripped 0 bases from V and 7 bases from J, with 10 bases between. The CDR3: CSARDGRINSPLHL. Here the CDR3 DNA reads TGCAGTGCTAGAGACGGCCGGATAAATTCACCCCTCCACCTT.

This clonotype was detected many times. The V gene is TRBV19, the J gene TRBJ2-1; TRBD2 is a possible D gene (6 bases). The ends were cut back, 5 bases at V and 8 bases at J, with 13 bases in the middle. This CDR3 contains 13 residues. Germline V gene sequence: CDR1 LNHDA, CDR2 SQIVND (reference sequence). CDR3 nucleotide sequence: TGTGCCAGTAGTCCAGGCGGAGGGTATGAGCAGTTCTTC. Translating it yields CASSPGGGYEQFF.

This clonotype was counted at least ten times. CDR3 DNA sequence: TGCGCCAGCAGCTTGCGGGGCATGACAGGGTGGAACACCGGGGAGCTGTTTTTT. Its translation is CASSLRGMTGWNTGELFF. The V call is TRBV5-1, the J call TRBJ2-2; TRBD1 matches 7 bases. Germline V gene lookup returns CDR1 SGHRS and CDR2 YFSETQ. With V trimmed by 1 base and J by 1 base, 10 bases remained unmatched. CDR3 length: 18 residues.

In this sample, this clonotype turned up many times. This chain links TRBV11-3 with TRBJ2-3; 7 nucleotides agree with TRBD1. The CDR3 runs to 13 residues. The ends lost 1 base at V and 5 bases at J; junction bases unmatched: 0. CDR1 SGHNT and CDR2 YENEEA come from the germline V gene. The CDR3 nucleotides are TGTGCCAGCAGCTTAGGACAGGGAGATACGCAGTATTTT. Amino acids: CASSLGQGDTQYF.

This clonotype was recorded many times. This chain's CDR3 is CASSQDRLGGGNTIYF. The DNA of the CDR3 is TGTGCCAGCAGCCAAGATCGCCTGGGGGGTGGAAACACCATATATTTT. The gene calls are TRBV3-1 and TRBJ1-3; D might be TRBD1 (5 bases). The V and J ends lost 0 bases and 3 bases respectively, with 12 bases between them. The CDR3 spans 16 residues. Germline V gene data show CDR1 as LGHDT and CDR2 as YNNKEL (reference sequence).

V and J are TRBV4-2 and TRBJ2-3; 8 bases are shared with TRBD1. Unmatched junction bases numbered 3, after V lost 3 bases and J lost 1 base. Germline V gene lookup returns CDR1 LGHNA and CDR2 YNFKEQ. The CDR3 is 15 residues long. In nucleotides, the CDR3 is TGTGCCAGCAGCCAGACGGACAGGGGCACAGATACGCAGTATTTT. Protein product: CASSQTDRGTDTQYF.

This clonotype was recorded only once. This rearrangement joins TRBV6-2 or TRBV6-3 to TRBJ2-1, with TRBD2 identical over 8 bases. CDR3 length equals 15 residues. Trimming removed 10 bases from V and 4 bases from J; junction bases left unmatched: 12. Germline V gene data show CDR1 as MNHEY and CDR2 as SVGEGT. The chain's CDR3 is CAINEGSGAYNEQFF. In nucleotides, the CDR3 is TGTGCCATAAACGAAGGTAGCGGGGCGTACAATGAGCAGTTCTTC.

V gene TRBV7-6 combines with J gene TRBJ2-7; 12 bases are shared with TRBD2. The CDR3 contains 15 residues. The J segment lost 4 bases and the V segment lost 2 bases, leaving 3 bases of the junction unmatched. Germline V CDR1 and CDR2: SGHVS, FNYEAQ. CDR3 protein: CASSLLAGGGYEQYF. Here the CDR3 DNA reads TGTGCCAGCAGCTTACTAGCGGGAGGGGGGTACGAGCAGTACTTC.

Comment on this clonotype: Here the CDR3 omits its conserved ending phenylalanine or tryptophan, so a read error is the likely source. This chain links TRBV5-4 with TRBJ1-6, with 9 bases that match TRBD1. V trimming: 0 bases; J trimming: 8 bases; junction bases outside the gene matches: 9. The CDR3 loop spans 17 amino acids. Germline V CDR1 and CDR2: SGHNT, YYREEE (reference sequence). CDR3 region: CASSLGQSGQGHSPLHS. The CDR3 DNA reads TGTGCCAGCAGCTTGGGTCAATCGGGACAGGGTCATTCACCCCTCCACTCT.

This clonotype was picked up many times. V gene TRBV10-3 combines with J gene TRBJ1-5, with unresolved D. The length of the CDR3 is 13 residues. The germline CDR1 and CDR2 sequences are ENHRY and SYGVKD. V lost 0 bases and J lost 7, with 7 bases in between. The DNA for the CDR3 is TGTGCCATCAGTGAGTCTGGGATCCAGCCCCAGCATTTT. Residues: CAISESGIQPQHF.

This clonotype was counted ten times or more. The genes are TRBV30 and TRBJ1-2, with D perhaps TRBD1 (6 bases). V was trimmed by 0 bases and J by 5 bases, leaving 22 bases between them. Germline V gene lookup returns CDR1 GTSNPN and CDR2 SVGIG (reference sequence). There are 17 residues in the CDR3. The CDR3 region is CAWSVKWGAGASYGYTF. CDR3 DNA sequence: TGTGCCTGGAGTGTAAAGTGGGGGGCAGGGGCCTCTTATGGCTACACCTTC.

This clonotype was picked up many times. The genes are TRBV14 and TRBJ1-5, with no clear D. The V end was cut by 4 bases, the J end by 3 bases, with 7 bases between. Germline loops: CDR1 SGHDN, CDR2 FVKESK. The CDR3 consists of 13 residues. The CDR3 nucleotides are TGTGCCAGCAGCCGAGACACCAATCAGCCCCAGCATTTT. Its protein is CASSRDTNQPQHF.

In this sample, this clonotype is large. The CDR3 region is CATSRGGEEQYF. The CDR3 DNA sequence: TGTGCCACCAGCAGAGGAGGTGAGGAGCAGTACTTC. V gene TRBV15 combines with J gene TRBJ2-7, with D unresolved. The V and J ends lost 1 base and 7 bases respectively, with 8 bases between them. This CDR3 is built from 12 residues. Germline V gene data show CDR1 as LNHNV and CDR2 as YYDKDF (reference sequence).

This clonotype was counted many times. The V call is TRBV4-1, the J call TRBJ2-1, with 7 bases fitting TRBD2. Per the germline V gene, CDR1 is MGHRA and CDR2 is YSYEKL. V dropped 0 bases and J dropped 7; count of bases not matched to a gene: 6. The CDR3 sequence is 15 residues long. The DNA for the CDR3 is TGCGCCAGCAGCCAAGAAATAGGACTAGAGAATGAGCAGTTCTTC. Translated, it gives CASSQEIGLENEQFF.

This clonotype was seen repeatedly, ten times or more. DNA for the CDR3: TGTGCCTGGAACGGGGGGAATAGTTCACCCCTCCACTTT. This translates into CAWNGGNSSPLHF. This chain links TRBV30 with TRBJ1-6; possible D gene TRBD1, 5 bases. The V and J ends lost 4 bases and 9 bases respectively, with 13 bases between them. The CDR3 has 13 residues. Germline V gene sequence: CDR1 GTSNPN, CDR2 SVGIG (reference sequence). Based on the CDR3 plus reference TRBV30 and TRBJ1-6, the full variable domain is SQTIHQWPATLVQPVGSPLSLECTVEGTSNPNLYWYRQAAGRGLQLLFYSVGIGQISSEVPQNLSASRPQDRQFILSSKKLLLSDSGFYLCAWNGGNSSPLHFGNGTRLTVT.

About this clonotype: This could be a read error, since a much larger clone is one nucleotide away. The chain links TRBV12-3 or TRBV12-4 to TRBJ2-2; D not certain. This CDR3 contains 14 residues. The chain's CDR3 is CASGLGDYTGELFF. CDR3 DNA sequence: TGTGCCAGCGGTTTAGGAGACTACACCGGGGAGCTGTTTTTT.

Worth noting for this clonotype: This may be a read error: a much more frequent sequence differs by one nucleotide. V usage is TRBV12-3 or TRBV12-4 and J usage is TRBJ2-3; possibly TRBD2 for D (7 bases). Trimming shortened V by 3 bases and J by 1 base, and 11 bases separated the two germline ends. This CDR3 comprises 15 residues. The CDR3 reads CASSLSGGRTDTQYF. The CDR3 DNA is TGTGCCAGCAGTTTGTCCGGGGGGCGCACAGATACGCAGTATTTT.